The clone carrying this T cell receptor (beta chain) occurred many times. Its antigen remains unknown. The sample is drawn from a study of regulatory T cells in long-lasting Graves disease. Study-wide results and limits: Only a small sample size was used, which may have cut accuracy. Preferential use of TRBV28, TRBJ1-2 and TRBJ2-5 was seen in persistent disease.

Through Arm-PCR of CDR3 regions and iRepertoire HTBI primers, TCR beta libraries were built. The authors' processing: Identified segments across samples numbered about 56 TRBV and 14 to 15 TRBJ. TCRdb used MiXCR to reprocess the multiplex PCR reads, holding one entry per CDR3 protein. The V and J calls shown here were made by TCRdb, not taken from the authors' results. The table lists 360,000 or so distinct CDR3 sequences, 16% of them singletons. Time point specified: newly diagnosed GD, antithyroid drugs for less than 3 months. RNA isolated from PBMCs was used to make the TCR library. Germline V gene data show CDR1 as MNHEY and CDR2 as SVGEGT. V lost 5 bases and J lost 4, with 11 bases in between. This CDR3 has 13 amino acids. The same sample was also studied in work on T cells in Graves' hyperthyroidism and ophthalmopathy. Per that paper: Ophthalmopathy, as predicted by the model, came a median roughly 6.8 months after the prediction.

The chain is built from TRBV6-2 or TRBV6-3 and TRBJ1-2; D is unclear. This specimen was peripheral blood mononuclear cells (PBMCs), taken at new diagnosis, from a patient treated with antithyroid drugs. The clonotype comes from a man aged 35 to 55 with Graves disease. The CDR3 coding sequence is TGTGCCAGCAGTCACGGGCGCGGCTATGGCTACACCTTC. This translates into CASSHGRGYGYTF.